The rows below give T cell receptor beta chains drawn from one sample of a study of blood T cell repertoires in COVID-19. The repertoire was sequenced with immunoSEQ multiplex PCR; TCRdb's copy has only in-frame clones and lacks some. Among roughly 240,000 clones listed, approximately 85% were seen once. The source material was peripheral blood. All receptors come from an elderly woman with COVID-19, enrolled during active disease. The CDR3 runs from the conserved cysteine through the conserved F or W. A D gene is named only where the DNA matches it firmly. Size is stated for part of the rows, as once, few or many counts, or as a class when the clone is expanded.

j_gene	d_gene	len	abundance	v_gene	CDR3nt	CDR3aa
TRBJ1-3	NA	13	NA	TRBV9	TGTGCCAGCAGCCCGAGCTCTGGAAACACCATATATTTT	CASSPSSGNTIYF
TRBJ1-1	NA	12	few	TRBV10-3	TGTGCCATTAGAGGCCCCGGCACTGAAGCTTTCTTT	CAIRGPGTEAFF
TRBJ2-1	TRBD2	23	NA	TRBV7-3	TGTGCCAGCAGCATAACCCAAGGGGGACTAGCGGGGGGTTCCCGAAGCTCCTACAATGAGCAGTTCTTC	CASSITQGGLAGGSRSSYNEQFF
TRBJ1-4	TRBD1	15	NA	TRBV6-6	TGTGCCAGCAGTCGCCCCGGGACAGAGAATGAAAAACTGTTTTTT	CASSRPGTENEKLFF
TRBJ2-7	NA	15	NA	TRBV7-6	TGTGCCAGCAGCTACATGACAGGCAACTCCTACGAGCAGTACTTC	CASSYMTGNSYEQYF
TRBJ2-3	TRBD2	16	NA	TRBV10-3	TGTGCCATCAGGACCTCCGGGGGGGGGAGCACAGATACGCAGTATTTT	CAIRTSGGGSTDTQYF
TRBJ1-1	NA	13	NA	TRBV9	TGTGCCAGCAGCGCTACAGGGAACACTGAAGCTTTCTTT	CASSATGNTEAFF
TRBJ1-3	NA	16	once	TRBV9	TGTGCCAGCAGCGTGGACTCGGTCTTGTCCGGAAACACCATATATTTT	CASSVDSVLSGNTIYF
TRBJ1-6	NA	14	NA	TRBV19	TGTGCCAGTAGTATCGTCCCGGGGGATTCACCCCTCCACTTT	CASSIVPGDSPLHF
TRBJ1-2	NA	14	NA	TRBV2	TGTGCCAGCAGTGAATTCAGGGAAGTCTATGGCTACACCTTC	CASSEFREVYGYTF
TRBJ1-1	NA	15	few	TRBV7-2	TGTGCCAGCAGCTTAAACAGCAACATGAACACTGAAGCTTTCTTT	CASSLNSNMNTEAFF
TRBJ1-1	NA	13	NA	TRBV5-1	TGCGCCAGCAGCCCGGGAGTATTGGCTGAAGCTTTCTTT	CASSPGVLAEAFF
TRBJ2-7	NA	16	NA	TRBV6-5	TGTGCCAGCAGTTACTCGTCGACAGTTCCAACCTACGAGCAGTACTTC	CASSYSSTVPTYEQYF